This T cell receptor beta chain comes out of a study of blood T cell repertoires in COVID-19. Study-level background: Samples representing acute and convalescent COVID-19 were sourced from the United States, Italy and Spain. In each case, the material was cDNA or gDNA derived from T cells, B-cell-depleted T cells, or PBMCs.

In the authors' workflow: From reference gene primer amplification, estimates of nucleated cell counts were derived. Clones were sequenced by immunoSEQ multiplex PCR, and TCRdb holds only the in-frame ones, with some missing. V and J calls and clone size follow that table, whereas D and trimming were derived from the DNA. The sample records 200,000 to 250,000 clones, 82% being singletons. Germline-derived CDR1 and CDR2 are SGHAT and FQDESV (reference sequence). The CDR3 contains 15 residues. J gave up 5 bases and V 5 bases, and 11 bases lay outside the gene matches. The chain has TRBV11-1 and TRBJ2-7; 8 nucleotides match TRBD1. The sequence was collected from a woman in her 70s with COVID-19, enrolled during active disease. What was sequenced was peripheral blood. The CDR3 loop is CASSGSRGRTNEQYF. The CDR3 DNA is TGTGCCAGCAGCGGTAGCAGGGGGCGAACGAACGAGCAGTACTTC.